This T cell receptor beta chain is drawn from a study of T cells after posttransplantation cyclophosphamide listed by TCRdb under 2016. The study in broad terms: Using TRB sequencing, the study followed how the T cell repertoire rebuilt after myeloablative bone marrow transplantation with posttransplantation cyclophosphamide given as GVHD prophylaxis. In 3 patients, TRB sequencing was also performed on up to roughly 3 more blood samples taken 2 to 5.2 years after transplant, and in 4 patients, pretransplant blood was also TRB-sequenced. TRB sequencing was performed on blood from all 35 or so PTCy patients with 1-year posttransplant specimens. Because TRA and TRB clonality were tightly correlated in 9 samples, subsequent TCR analyses were focused on TRB only. Samples from roughly 32 PTCy-treated patients, along with samples from 16 of their related bone marrow donors, underwent antigen receptor sequencing. Public TRB sequences were compared against a database of over 3,600 sequences linked to responses to pathogens, tumor antigens, self-antigens and alloantigens. What the authors observed across the whole study: Donor-recipient similarity was low at 1-2 months but rose over the first year, and later blood repertoires were often dominated by donor CD8+ memory clones. Across approximately 45 patients, TRB clonality was highly associated with recipient CMV seropositivity and CMV reactivation, and PTCy diversity was similar to diversity in CNI/methotrexate controls. The TRB repertoires of T cells infiltrating skin or the GI tract showed only limited overlap with the TRB repertoires found in blood.

Related bone marrow donors provided peripheral blood samples on the day of marrow donation. To count as naive, T cells had to be viable CD3+CD4+ or CD3+CD8+ cells with a CCR7+CD45RA+CD45RO-CD95-CD27+CD28+ profile. Peripheral blood and bone marrow mononuclear cells were isolated by Ficoll-Hypaque density centrifugation and were cryopreserved. CD4+ and CD8+ T cells, including naive and memory subsets, were sorted by FACS on a FACSAria II. TRB sequencing was run on genomic DNA with either the immunoSEQ assay at survey resolution or the hsTCRB kit. As for the original processing: The immunoSEQ software handled the initial read processing, while the LymphoSeq R package was used for the repertoire analyses. Clonality was computed as 1 minus normalized Shannon entropy, and a Gini coefficient was also calculated for each TRB dataset. Phenotypes of unsorted samples were inferred by mapping TRB sequences from sorted subsets of the recipient or donor onto the same recipient's unsorted samples. The table was pulled from immuneACCESS by TCRdb, which kept in-frame rearrangements only. Such tables lose some clones; where checked, under half of the loss comes from unresolved V genes, and the rest has no known cause. For V, J and clone size, that table is used; D and trimming come from the DNA. A total of 9,000 to 9,500 clones appear in this sample, 95% to 99% of them only once. Jointly, the top ten make up under 0.3% of the sample.

Remarks on this clone: The antigen it recognizes is unknown. Base qualities are not recorded, but no much larger clone differs from it by a single base.

Reading the germline V gene gives CDR1 SGHDN and CDR2 FVKESK. After removal of 5 bases from V and 3 bases from J, the junction retains 5 bases not matched to a gene. The CDR3 has 14 amino acids, counting the end cysteine and phenylalanine. Only the CDR3 portion is preserved as DNA: 42 bases, with reading frame beginning at the first base. The TCR comes from a man aged 45-60 years in good health, CMV-negative, and a related stem cell transplant donor. The chain is made from TRBV14 and TRBJ1-2, and 8 bases in between align with TRBD1. The sequenced sample consisted of naive CD8+ T cells sorted from PBMCs. The CDR3 corresponds to CASSYRTGHYGYTF. The bases read TGTGCCAGCAGCTACAGGACAGGGCACTATGGCTACACCTTC. Joined to the reference TRBV14 and TRBJ1-2 proteins, this CDR3 gives the full variable domain: EAGVTQFPSHSVIEKGQTVTLRCDPISGHDNLYWYRRVMGKEIKFLLHFVKESKQDESGMPNNRFLAERTGGTYSTLKVQPAELEDSGVYFCASSYRTGHYGYTFGSGTRLTVV.